Presented here are 28 T cell receptor beta chains from one specimen sequenced in a study of CD8+ T cells in alopecia areata. Extracted RNA was reverse transcribed into cDNA, the sequencing template. TCRdb keeps only in-frame clones here, not all; method: immunoSEQ multiplex PCR. Singletons are absent from the sample, which has some 1,400 clones. Sequenced sample: lesional skin. Receptors originate from a C3H/HeJ mouse with alopecia areata. The MHC haplotype of the strain is H2-k.

A note on this clone: Gene names are the mouse ones. This chain's CDR3 is CASSPGTGGALAEQFF. The CDR3 DNA, read in part, is TGTGCCAGCAGCCCCGGGACTGGGGGGGCGCTTGCT. The genes are TRBV4 and TRBJ2-1; 14 bases match TRBD2. The sequence runs out 4 residues before the end of the CDR3; the remainder is reconstructed from the germline J gene. The CDR3 consists of 16 residues. J gave up 6 bases and V 5 bases, and 6 bases lay outside the gene matches. Looked up from germline, CDR1 is LGHDT and CDR2 is YNNKQL (reference sequence).

About this clone: A far larger clone is off by one base, so a read error is likely. Mouse germline and gene names are used. The read ends 4 residues shy of where the CDR3 ends; the end is completed using the germline J gene. Other DNA sequences in this sample translate to the same CDR3. This sequence joins TRBV29 and TRBJ2-1; 12 positions match TRBD1. CDR3 length: 16 residues. Germline assignment: CDR1 MSHET and CDR2 SYDVDS. The part of the CDR3 DNA that was read is TGTGCCAGCAGCTCATCCGGGACAGGGGGCTTTGCT. Protein product: CASSSSGTGGFA. The whole CDR3 is CASSSSGTGGFAEQFF.

This clone was seen a few times. At residue 9, the TCRdb protein and translated DNA are inconsistent; the protein given comes from the DNA. The gene names here belong to mouse. The read terminates 3 residues ahead of where the CDR3 ends, so the germline J gene completes it. V usage is TRBV16 and J usage is TRBJ1-6; 7 bases line up with TRBD1. TRBJ1-6 is labeled an ORF, and its function is uncertain. The CDR3 is 12 amino acids. J lost 10 bases, V lost 5 bases, and 2 bases had no gene match. Germline CDR1 is SGHSA and CDR2 is FRNQAP. The sequenced part of the CDR3 DNA is TGTGCAAGCAGCACCAGGGGGTCGCCC. Amino acid sequence: CASSTRGSP. In full, the CDR3 reads CASSTRGSPLYF.

This clone was found many times. Germline and genes: mouse. The read halts 4 residues ahead of the CDR3 end, with the missing end drawn from the germline J gene. J is TRBJ2-4 and V is TRBV29; 10 positions agree with TRBD1. Germline V gene lookup returns CDR1 MSHET and CDR2 SYDVDS. The J segment lost 3 bases and the V segment lost 6 bases, leaving 3 bases of the junction unmatched. There are 14 residues in the CDR3. The CDR3 loop reads CASRRTGGQNTLYF. CDR3 DNA (partial): TGTGCTAGCAGACGGACAGGGGGGCAAAAC.

At least ten counts were recorded for this clone. Mouse names are used for the genes. The CDR3 end is not reached by the read, which stops 4 residues before it; the germline J gene fills it in. The chain carries TRBV13-3 and TRBJ1-2; the match to TRBD1 covers 9 bases. The CDR3 has 16 residues. Trimming at V came to 4 bases and at J to 0 bases, leaving 7 bases not matched to a gene. CDR1 is NNHDY, CDR2 SYVADS, per germline. The CDR3 DNA, read in part, is TGTGCCAGCAGTCGCGACAGGGGGTTTGCAAACTCC. Translation gives CASSRDRGFANS. The CDR3, in full, reads CASSRDRGFANSDYTF.

This clone was picked up many times. Mouse germline and gene names are used. The sequenced fragment ends 4 residues before the CDR3 boundary, so the rest is inferred from the germline J gene. This chain joins TRBV1 and TRBJ2-7; 8 nucleotides match TRBD1. CDR1 and CDR2 (germline): NSQYPW, LRSPGD (reference sequence). This CDR3 contains 13 residues. The CDR3 spells CTCSAGTGYEQYF. The CDR3 bases that were read are TGCACCTGCAGTGCAGGGACAGGGTAT.

This clone was recorded many times. Genes and germline come from the mouse. The read comes to an end 4 residues before the CDR3 does, leaving the germline J gene to fill in the end. The chain couples TRBV19 to TRBJ2-7; 11 bases agree with TRBD2. The J segment lost 0 bases and the V segment lost 2 bases, leaving 1 base of the junction unmatched. CDR1 is FNHDT and CDR2 is SITEND in the germline V gene (reference sequence). This CDR3 spans 15 amino acids. The CDR3 bases that were read are TGTGCCAGCAGTATGGGACTGGGGGACTCCTAT. Its translation is CASSMGLGDSY. The whole CDR3 reads CASSMGLGDSYEQYF.

A few counts support this clone. The junction departs from the called germline gene at one end, perhaps through a read error. The gene symbols are mouse symbols. The sequenced fragment ends 4 residues before the CDR3 boundary, so the rest is inferred from the germline J gene. This chain joins TRBV1 and TRBJ1-4; D perhaps matches TRBD1 (5 bases). CDR1 and CDR2 (germline): NSQYPW, LRSPGD (reference sequence). The CDR3 length is 14 residues. The CDR3 here is CPWSAVRDDERLFF. The part of the CDR3 DNA that was read is TGCCCCTGGAGTGCAGTCAGGGATGACGAA.

This clone was counted only a few times. Gene names are the mouse ones. The CDR3 end is not reached by the read, which stops 4 residues before it; the germline J gene fills it in. The chain has TRBV13-3 and TRBJ2-7, with 9 bases matching TRBD2. The CDR3 is 14 amino acids. V lost 4 bases, J lost 2 bases, and 4 bases stayed unmatched. Germline loops: CDR1 NNHDY, CDR2 SYVADS. The sequenced part of the CDR3 DNA is TGTGCCAGCAGTCGGACTGGGGCGACCTAT. The encoded protein is CASSRTGATY. The CDR3 as a whole reads CASSRTGATYEQYF.

By its share, this clone is large. All gene names here are mouse names. The CDR3 goes on 4 residues after the read ends, and that part is filled in from the germline J gene. The V gene is TRBV13-1, the J gene TRBJ2-5; D is possibly TRBD2 (6 bases). The V gene's germline CDR1 is NSHNY and CDR2 SYGAGN. This CDR3 is built from 14 residues. V lost 1 base to trimming and J lost 3 bases, with 9 bases between them. Incomplete CDR3 DNA: TGTGCCAGCAGTGATCGCCTGGGGCAAGAC. This codes for CASSDRLGQD. The complete CDR3 sequence is CASSDRLGQDTQYF.

There are many counts of this clone. Gene names and germline refer to mouse. The sequence runs out 4 residues before the end of the CDR3; the remainder is reconstructed from the germline J gene. The chain couples TRBV16 to TRBJ2-3; 13 nucleotides agree with TRBD2. The ends lost 3 bases at V and 0 bases at J; junction bases unmatched: 6. This CDR3 region has 18 residues. Germline V CDR1 and CDR2: SGHSA, FRNQAP. CDR3 in amino acids: CASSFRDWGGPSAETLYF. CDR3 DNA, as far as it was read: TGTGCAAGCAGCTTCCGGGACTGGGGGGGGCCTAGTGCAGAA.

This clone came up a few times. The genes are named according to mouse. Coverage ceases 4 residues before the CDR3 finishes, and the germline J gene fills in the end. The rearrangement links TRBV13-2 to TRBJ2-4, with a weak D call TRBD1 (5 bases). The CDR3 totals 12 residues. Germline CDR1 and CDR2: NNHNN and SYGAGS (reference sequence). CDR3: CASSPRENTLYF. CDR3 DNA, as far as it was read: TGTGCCAGCAGTCCCAGGGAAAAC.

This clone was counted a few times. A far larger clone is one base from this, pointing to a likely read error. Each gene name is a mouse one. The CDR3 end is not reached by the read, which stops 4 residues before it; the germline J gene fills it in. At the DNA level, this CDR3 is encoded by other sequences in the same sample as well. The rearrangement links TRBV29 to TRBJ2-1, with 12 bases fitting TRBD1. Looked up from germline, CDR1 is MSHET and CDR2 is SYDVDS. With V trimmed by 6 bases and J by 6 bases, 9 bases remained unmatched. The CDR3 is made up of 16 amino acids. The CDR3 sequence: CASSSSGTGGFAEQFF. The CDR3 DNA, read in part, is TGTGCTAGCAGCTCATCCGGGACAGGGGGCTTTGCT.

A few counts support this clone. TCRdb's protein and the translated DNA diverge at residue 11; the protein reported here is the translation of the DNA. Genes and germline are mouse. The read terminates 3 residues before the CDR3 end, so the remaining end is supplied by the germline J gene. The rearrangement joins TRBV13-3 to TRBJ1-6; the match to TRBD1 covers 11 bases. TRBJ1-6 is sorted into the ORF group, with uncertain function. Germline CDR1 reads NNHDY; CDR2 reads SYVADS. This CDR3 has 14 amino acids. After removal of 2 bases from V and 10 bases from J, the junction contained 2 bases not matched to a gene. Partial CDR3 DNA: TGTGCCAGCAGTGACCGGGACAGGGGGTCGCCC. It yields the protein CASSDRDRGSP. The full CDR3 sequence reads CASSDRDRGSPLYF.

This clone was seen repeatedly, ten times or more. At residue 12, the TCRdb protein departs from the DNA translation, so the protein shown here was derived from the DNA itself. The genes are named according to mouse. Coverage ceases 3 residues before the CDR3 finishes, and the germline J gene fills in the end. This chain connects TRBV5 to TRBJ1-6; D gene ambiguous. TRBJ1-6 is an ORF; its function is uncertain. Trimming cost V 2 bases and J 0 bases, with 5 bases left between them. This CDR3 is built from 15 residues. The V gene's germline CDR1 is LGHNA and CDR2 YNLKQL (reference sequence). The CDR3 loop reads CASSQLGSYNSPLYF. The CDR3 bases that were read are TGTGCCAGCAGCCAATTGGGTTCCTATAATTCGCCC.

This clone counts as medium-sized. TCRdb lists a protein that is different at residue 9 from the translated DNA; the protein given here uses the DNA translation. Genes here carry mouse names. The read gets to within 3 residues of the CDR3 end, and the germline J gene fills in the rest. The chain joins TRBV19 to TRBJ1-6, with D perhaps TRBD1 (5 bases). TRBJ1-6 is filed as an ORF, its function uncertain. V lost 0 bases, J lost 10 bases, and 5 bases lay in between. There are 12 residues in the CDR3. CDR1 is FNHDT and CDR2 is SITEND in the germline V gene (reference sequence). The DNA read from the CDR3 is TGTGCCAGCAGTATAGAGGGGTCGCCC. Encoded protein: CASSIEGSP. In full, the CDR3 is CASSIEGSPLYF.

In this sample, this clone turned up many times. Germline and genes here are mouse. The CDR3 here is CASGDARDFSYEQYF. The CDR3 bases that were read are TGTGCCAGCGGTGATGCGAGGGACTTCTCCTAT. V and J are TRBV13-2 and TRBJ2-7, with D maybe TRBD2 (6 bases). The read is 4 residues too short to cover the CDR3 end, so that end is filled in from the germline J gene. The ends were cut back, 0 bases at V and 0 bases at J, with 10 bases in the middle. The V gene's germline CDR1 is NNHNN and CDR2 SYGAGS (reference sequence). The length of the CDR3 is 15 residues.

At least ten counts were recorded for this clone. Gene names and germline match the mouse. The read ends 4 residues shy of where the CDR3 ends; the end is completed using the germline J gene. The V gene is TRBV13-2, the J gene TRBJ2-3; 12 nucleotides match TRBD1. In germline, CDR1 is NNHNN, CDR2 SYGAGS (reference sequence). The CDR3 has 19 amino acids. J lost 1 base, V lost 3 bases, and 12 bases had no gene match. CDR3 protein: CASGVWDRGQSYGAETLYF. CDR3 bases read: TGTGCCAGCGGTGTTTGGGACAGGGGGCAGAGTTATGGTGCAGAA.

This clone was picked up many times. All gene names here are mouse names. The sequenced fragment ends 4 residues before the CDR3 boundary, so the rest is inferred from the germline J gene. This chain uses TRBV13-2 with TRBJ1-4, with D unresolved. Trimming removed 2 bases at V and 3 bases at J, with 5 bases between. CDR1 and CDR2 (germline): NNHNN, SYGAGS (reference sequence). The CDR3 is 13 residues long. Partial CDR3 DNA: TGTGCCAGCGGTGAGACAACCAACGAA. Its translation: CASGETTNE. The full CDR3 reads CASGETTNERLFF.

This clone was seen more than once but under ten times. The gene symbols are mouse symbols. Read data end 4 residues before the CDR3 end; the end is taken from the germline J gene. This chain uses TRBV14 with TRBJ2-7; 10 bases align to TRBD2. This CDR3 is 13 amino acids long. After removal of 5 bases from V and 3 bases from J, the junction contained 2 bases not matched to a gene. CDR1 and CDR2 from the germline V gene are SGHDT and FRDEAV. The CDR3 spells CASSGTGVYEQYF. The DNA read from the CDR3 is TGTGCCAGCAGCGGGACTGGGGTCTAT. Together with reference TRBV14 and TRBJ2-7, the CDR3 gives the full variable domain: EAGVTQSPRYAVLQEGQAVSFWCDPISGHDTLYWYQQPRDQGPQLLVYFRDEAVIDNSQLPSDRFSAVRPKGTNSTLKIQSAKQGDTATYLCASSGTGVYEQYFGPGTRLTVL.

This clone was seen repeatedly, ten times or more. Gene names are mouse gene names. The sequence runs out 4 residues before the end of the CDR3; the remainder is reconstructed from the germline J gene. The chain uses TRBV19 and TRBJ2-7; 7 bases match TRBD2. The CDR3 is 12 amino acids. Germline CDR1 reads FNHDT; CDR2 reads SITEND (reference sequence). This chain's CDR3 is CASSPWGYEQYF. The part of the CDR3 DNA that was read is TGTGCCAGCAGTCCCTGGGGGTAT.

This clone was picked up many times. The translated DNA and TCRdb's protein are not identical at residue 13; the protein here was translated from the DNA. Gene names denote mouse genes. The read ends 3 residues early relative to the CDR3; the germline J gene fills the gap. The rearrangement links TRBV19 to TRBJ1-3; 10 bases are a match to TRBD1. The germline V gene encodes CDR1 FNHDT and CDR2 SITEND (reference sequence). This CDR3 has 16 residues. V was pared by 5 bases and J by 0 bases, with 5 bases of the junction left unmatched. Incomplete CDR3 DNA: TGTGCCAGCAGCCTCGGGACAGGGGATTCTGGAAATACG. Its translation: CASSLGTGDSGNT. The whole CDR3 is CASSLGTGDSGNTLYF.

This clone was counted many times. Gene and germline names: mouse. The read is 4 residues too short to cover the CDR3 end, so that end is filled in from the germline J gene. The chain is built from TRBV16 and TRBJ2-5, with TRBD1 matching over 9 bases. This CDR3 has 15 amino acids. Germline CDR1 reads SGHSA; CDR2 reads FRNQAP. Incomplete CDR3 DNA: TGTGCAAGCAGCTTAGATCGGGACAGGGAGGAC. Translating it yields CASSLDRDRED. The whole CDR3 sequence is CASSLDRDREDTQYF.

This clone turned up a few times. TCRdb lists a protein that is different at residue 13 from the translated DNA; the protein given here uses the DNA translation. The genes are named according to mouse. The CDR3 goes on 3 residues after the read ends, and that part is filled in from the germline J gene. This chain connects TRBV17 to TRBJ1-6, with D possibly TRBD1 on 5 matching bases. TRBJ1-6 is filed as an ORF, its function uncertain. Germline CDR1 is MNHDT and CDR2 is YYDKIL. CDR3 length: 16 amino acids. The V end lost 1 base, the J end lost 10 bases, and 17 bases lay between the germline ends. This CDR3 reads CASSRGGRSGGSPLYF. The DNA read from the CDR3 is TGTGCTAGCAGTAGAGGAGGGAGAAGTGGGGGGTCGCCC.

This clone was detected many times. Gene names are the mouse ones. Sequencing ends 4 residues short of the CDR3 end; the germline J gene provides the rest. J is TRBJ2-5 and V is TRBV13-3; 7 nucleotides match TRBD2. The CDR3 extends over 14 amino acids. V lost 2 bases to trimming and J lost 2 bases; unmatched junction nucleotides: 2. CDR1 and CDR2 from the germline V gene are NNHDY and SYVADS. The covered CDR3 bases are TGTGCCAGCAGTGAGCTGGGGGTCCAAGAC. Protein product: CASSELGVQD. The whole CDR3 sequence reads CASSELGVQDTQYF.

In this sample, this clone turned up many times. TCRdb's protein does not match the DNA translation at residue 15; the protein provided is translated from the DNA. The gene symbols are mouse symbols. The sequence runs out 3 residues before the end of the CDR3; the remainder is reconstructed from the germline J gene. The rearrangement uses TRBV21 and TRBJ1-6; 9 bases fit TRBD1. TRBV21 is classed as an ORF, of uncertain function. TRBJ1-6 is an open reading frame whose function is uncertain. The CDR3 contains 18 residues. V shed 0 bases, J shed 0 bases, and the junction held 3 bases outside the gene matches. Partial CDR3 DNA: TGTGCTAGCAGTCAATCGTACAGGGGGCTTTCCTATAATTCGCCC. It specifies CASSQSYRGLSYNSP. The whole CDR3 is CASSQSYRGLSYNSPLYF.

By share, this clone ranks as medium-sized. Gene names refer to mouse genes. The CDR3 goes on 4 residues after the read ends, and that part is filled in from the germline J gene. This chain joins TRBV17 and TRBJ2-1, with TRBD1 as a possible D gene (6 bases). Germline loops: CDR1 MNHDT, CDR2 YYDKIL. Trimming took 7 bases from V and 0 from J, leaving 10 bases between them. The CDR3 totals 14 residues. The CDR3 bases that were read are TGTGCTAGCACCCCGGGACATAACTATGCT. Its protein is CASTPGHNYA. The whole CDR3 protein is CASTPGHNYAEQFF.

This clone was counted only a few times. Germline and genes here are mouse. The read terminates 4 residues ahead of where the CDR3 ends, so the germline J gene completes it. The chain is built from TRBV13-1 and TRBJ2-1, with 8 bases identical to TRBD1. CDR1 NSHNY and CDR2 SYGAGN come from the germline V gene. There are 16 residues in the CDR3. J lost 6 bases, V lost 7 bases, and 15 bases had no gene match. CDR3 DNA (partial): TGTGCCAGCGGCTCATCCGGGGCAGGGGGCTTTGCT. Translation gives CASGSSGAGGFA. The whole CDR3 reads CASGSSGAGGFAEQFF.